A selection of T cell receptor beta chains follows, all from one sample in a study of CD8 T cells in ankylosing spondylitis. TCRdb redid the calling of the 5' RACE reads with MiXCR, one entry per CDR3 protein. Among around 490,000 distinct CDR3 sequences listed, roughly 5.2% were seen once. Sequencing was done on a sample of blood, either unsorted or a sorted T cell fraction (not recorded which). These receptors were obtained from a male donor with ankylosing spondylitis. CDR3s include the opening cysteine and the closing phenylalanine or tryptophan. Fields, in order: D gene, clone size, J gene, V gene, CDR3 protein, CDR3 DNA. D genes are given only for firm matches. Rows give clone size only sometimes, using once, few, many, or a class for an expanded clone.

NA | many | TRBJ1-1 | TRBV9 | CASSESQGLNTEAFF | TGTGCCAGCAGCGAGAGCCAGGGGCTGAACACTGAAGCTTTCTTT
NA | many | TRBJ1-1 | TRBV20-1 | CSASNPFKMVDTEAFF | TGCAGTGCTAGTAACCCCTTTAAGATGGTGGACACTGAAGCTTTCTTT
TRBD2 | many | TRBJ2-7 | TRBV29-1 | CSALMTSGRYEQYF | TGCAGCGCTCTAATGACTAGCGGGAGGTACGAGCAGTACTTC
NA | many | TRBJ2-1 | TRBV28 | CASSLRNEQFF | TGTGCCAGCAGCTTGAGGAATGAGCAGTTCTTC
NA | many | TRBJ1-1 | TRBV20-1 | CSAATGSGEAFF | TGCAGTGCAGCTACAGGGAGCGGTGAAGCTTTCTTT
TRBD1 | many | TRBJ2-7 | TRBV6-2/TRBV6-3 | CASKSRDRAYEQYF | TGTGCCAGCAAGTCCCGGGACAGGGCCTACGAGCAGTACTTC
NA | many | TRBJ1-2 | TRBV10-3 | CAISEREGSYGYTF | TGTGCCATCAGTGAGCGGGAGGGAAGCTATGGCTACACCTTC
NA | many | TRBJ1-5 | TRBV12-3/TRBV12-4 | CASSLVESQPQHF | TGTGCCAGCAGTTTAGTCGAGAGTCAGCCCCAGCATTTT
NA | many | TRBJ1-6 | TRBV6-5 | CASSYGTDSPLHF | TGTGCCAGCAGTTATGGAACAGATTCACCCCTCCACTTT
NA | many | TRBJ2-1 | TRBV20-1 | CSARVAGSSYNEQFF | TGCAGTGCACGGGTGGCGGGGAGCTCCTACAATGAGCAGTTCTTC
TRBD2 | many | TRBJ2-7 | TRBV7-2 | CASSLLGLAGGREQYF | TGTGCCAGCAGCTTACTAGGACTAGCGGGAGGCCGGGAGCAGTACTTC
TRBD2 | few | TRBJ2-1 | TRBV30 | CAWSVSGGYNEQFF | TGTGCCTGGAGTGTAAGCGGGGGCTACAATGAGCAGTTCTTC
NA | many | TRBJ2-7 | TRBV7-2 | CASSLASSSYEQYF | TGTGCCAGCAGCTTAGCTAGCAGCTCCTACGAGCAGTACTTC
NA | many | TRBJ1-1 | TRBV6-1 | CASLSLAMNTEAFF | TGTGCCAGCCTCTCCCTCGCTATGAACACTGAAGCTTTCTTT
TRBD1 | NA | TRBJ2-3 | TRBV27 | CASSSPGQGGDTQYF | TGTGCCAGCAGTTCGCCGGGACAGGGCGGAGATACGCAGTATTTT
TRBD1 | NA | TRBJ1-2 | TRBV20-1 | CSAGVGGQGYGYTF | TGCAGTGCTGGGGTAGGAGGACAGGGTTATGGCTACACCTTC
NA | many | TRBJ1-2 | TRBV5-1 | CATRPRTLDGYTF | TGCGCCACGCGACCTCGGACCCTGGATGGCTACACCTTC
NA | many | TRBJ2-2 | TRBV4-3 | CASSQLPGPNGGELFF | TGCGCCAGCAGCCAACTTCCCGGGCCCAATGGCGGGGAGCTGTTTTTT
NA | few | TRBJ2-2 | TRBV7-6 | CASSSTGSGELFF | TGTGCCAGCAGCTCGACAGGTTCCGGGGAGCTGTTTTTT
NA | many | TRBJ2-3 | TRBV5-1 | CASSLVDTGTDTQYF | TGCGCCAGCAGCTTGGTGGACACAGGGACAGATACGCAGTATTTT
NA | many | TRBJ2-4 | TRBV7-9 | CASSYREQGGDIQYF | TGTGCCAGCAGCTATAGGGAACAAGGAGGAGACATTCAGTACTTC
NA | many | TRBJ1-5 | TRBV5-1 | CASSLSPQYNSNQPQHF | TGCGCCAGCAGCTTATCCCCACAGTACAATAGCAATCAGCCCCAGCATTTT
TRBD1 | many | TRBJ1-1 | TRBV9 | CASSPRQGEAFF | TGTGCCAGCAGCCCCAGACAGGGAGAAGCTTTCTTT
NA | many | TRBJ1-1 | TRBV10-3 | CAISWGAENTEAFF | TGTGCCATCTCGTGGGGAGCCGAGAACACTGAAGCTTTCTTT
NA | few | TRBJ2-6 | TRBV20-1 | CSANQAGQELSGANVLTF | TGCAGTGCTAACCAGGCGGGACAAGAGCTCTCTGGGGCCAACGTCCTGACTTTC
NA | many | TRBJ2-2 | TRBV5-1 | CASSQNPGMGTGELFF | TGCGCCAGCAGCCAGAATCCGGGGATGGGCACCGGGGAGCTGTTTTTT
TRBD1 | many | TRBJ2-4 | TRBV20-1 | CSARGTRYRGPENIQYF | TGCAGTGCTAGAGGTACCCGATACAGGGGGCCGGAAAACATTCAGTACTTC
TRBD2 | many | TRBJ2-2 | TRBV27 | CASSLSYGGAGLVGELFF | TGTGCCAGCAGTTTATCCTATGGTGGCGCGGGACTAGTCGGGGAGCTGTTTTTT
TRBD2 | many | TRBJ2-2 | TRBV7-2 | CASSDGLATGELFF | TGTGCCAGCAGCGACGGACTAGCAACCGGGGAGCTGTTTTTT
TRBD1 | many | TRBJ2-7 | TRBV29-1 | CSVEKQTGVHEQYF | TGCAGCGTTGAAAAACAGACAGGGGTCCACGAGCAGTACTTC
NA | many | TRBJ2-1 | TRBV3-1 | CASSQARRKSYNEQFF | TGTGCCAGCAGCCAAGCCCGGCGGAAATCCTACAATGAGCAGTTCTTC
TRBD2 | few | TRBJ2-7 | TRBV7-2 | CASSWQGLAGAEQYF | TGTGCCAGCAGCTGGCAGGGACTAGCGGGGGCCGAGCAGTACTTC
TRBD1 | NA | TRBJ1-6 | TRBV7-6 | CASSYLGQGDNSPLHF | TGTGCCAGCAGCTACCTTGGACAGGGAGATAATTCACCCCTCCACTTT
NA | many | TRBJ2-7 | TRBV7-2 | CASSRTPSQVSYEQYF | TGTGCCAGCTCTCGAACCCCTTCACAGGTCTCCTACGAGCAGTACTTC
NA | many | TRBJ2-2 | TRBV7-7 | CASTGGVGTGELFF | TGTGCTAGCACTGGGGGCGTTGGCACCGGGGAGCTGTTTTTT
NA | many | TRBJ2-3 | TRBV7-8 | CASSLVWGWRTDTQYF | TGTGCCAGCAGCTTAGTGTGGGGTTGGAGGACAGATACGCAGTATTTT
NA | many | TRBJ2-2 | TRBV12-3/TRBV12-4 | CASSSGLDNTGELFF | TGTGCCAGCAGTTCGGGACTCGATAACACCGGGGAGCTGTTTTTT
NA | many | TRBJ1-2 | TRBV6-5 | CASSYSILHGFPLYGYTF | TGTGCCAGCAGTTATTCAATTCTACATGGGTTCCCGCTCTATGGCTACACCTTC
NA | NA | TRBJ2-5 | TRBV2 | CASSKDRTETQYF | TGTGCCAGCAGCAAAGACAGGACAGAGACCCAGTACTTC
TRBD1 | many | TRBJ1-2 | TRBV12-3/TRBV12-4 | CASSQTGGGYGYTF | TGTGCCAGCAGCCAAACAGGGGGCGGCTATGGCTACACCTTC
NA | many | TRBJ1-1 | TRBV12-3/TRBV12-4 | CASSSTAMNTEAFF | TGTGCCAGCAGTTCGACAGCTATGAACACTGAAGCTTTCTTT
TRBD1 | few | TRBJ2-1 | TRBV5-1 | CASSGGTGGGEQFF | TGCGCCAGCAGCGGGGGGACAGGGGGCGGCGAGCAGTTCTTC
NA | many | TRBJ2-7 | TRBV9 | CASSVGVGGSSYEQYF | TGTGCCAGCAGCGTAGGGGTTGGGGGGAGCTCCTACGAGCAGTACTTC
TRBD2 | many | TRBJ2-2 | TRBV12-3/TRBV12-4 | CASSSNSGGASGTGELFF | TGTGCCAGCAGTTCCAATAGCGGGGGGGCCTCAGGCACCGGGGAGCTGTTTTTT
NA | many | TRBJ1-1 | TRBV4-2 | CASSPDERGLNTEAFF | TGTGCCAGCAGCCCAGATGAGAGGGGATTGAACACTGAAGCTTTCTTT
NA | NA | TRBJ2-7 | TRBV15 | CATSRDGVGEQYF | TGTGCCACCAGCAGGGACGGGGTCGGAGAGCAGTACTTC
NA | many | TRBJ1-1 | TRBV4-2 | CASSQAGTGGNTEAFF | TGTGCCAGCAGCCAAGCGGGTACGGGAGGGAACACTGAAGCTTTCTTT
TRBD2 | many | TRBJ2-2 | TRBV12-3/TRBV12-4 | CASSSSGVTGELFF | TGTGCCAGCAGTTCTAGCGGAGTCACCGGGGAGCTGTTTTTT
NA | many | TRBJ1-2 | TRBV20-1 | CSALQGGNYGYTF | TGCAGTGCCCTCCAGGGTGGTAACTATGGCTACACCTTC
NA | many | TRBJ2-3 | TRBV7-6 | CASSLGAGKEDTQYF | TGTGCCAGCAGCTTAGGGGCAGGGAAAGAAGATACGCAGTATTTT